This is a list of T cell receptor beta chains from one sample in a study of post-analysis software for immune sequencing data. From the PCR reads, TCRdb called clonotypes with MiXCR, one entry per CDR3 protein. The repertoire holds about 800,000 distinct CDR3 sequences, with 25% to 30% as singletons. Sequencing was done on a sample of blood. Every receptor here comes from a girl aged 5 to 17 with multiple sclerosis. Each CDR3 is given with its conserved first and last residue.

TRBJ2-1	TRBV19	CASSITGVLGNEQFF
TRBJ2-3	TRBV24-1	CATRAKDRGLMQYF
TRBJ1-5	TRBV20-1	CSARTGINQPQHF
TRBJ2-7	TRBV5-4	CASSLGGLAGNEQYF
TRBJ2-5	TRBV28	CASSFPGRETQYF
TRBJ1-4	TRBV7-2	CASSLAVRGGEKLFF
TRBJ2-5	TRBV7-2	CASSLWGTQGKTQYF
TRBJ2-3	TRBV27	CASRGTGKTADTQYF
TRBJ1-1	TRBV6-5	CASSKGQGSTEAFF
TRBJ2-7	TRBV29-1	CSVEEDRGVQYF
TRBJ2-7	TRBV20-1	CSARLSPTSGSFYEQYF
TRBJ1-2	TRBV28	CASSFTRGDGYTF
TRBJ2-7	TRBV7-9	CASSFQAYEQYF
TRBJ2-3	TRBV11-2	CASSSGLAAQYF
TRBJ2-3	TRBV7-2	CASSFGSGGDTQYF
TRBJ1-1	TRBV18	CASSPAPGLKGTEAFF
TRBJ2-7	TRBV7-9	CASSLGRRAASYEQYF
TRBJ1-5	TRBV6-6	CASSYGEVGQPQHF
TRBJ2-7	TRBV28	CASSFGQKEGEQYF
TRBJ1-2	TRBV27	CASSLFRGSYGYTF
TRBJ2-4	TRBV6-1	CASAIAGGFLAKNIQYF
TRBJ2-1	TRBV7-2	CASSPTWSSYNEQFF
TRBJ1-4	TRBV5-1	CASSFDQAGEKLFF
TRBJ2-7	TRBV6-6	CASRPSGSLYEQYF
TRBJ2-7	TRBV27	CASSPWTGNGQYF
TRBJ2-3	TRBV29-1	CSVDGGDPDTQYF
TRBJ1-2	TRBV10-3	CAITQQVDYGYTF
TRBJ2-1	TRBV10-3	CATGDSSENEQFF
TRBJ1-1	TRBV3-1	CASSQSTGTEDTSTEAFF